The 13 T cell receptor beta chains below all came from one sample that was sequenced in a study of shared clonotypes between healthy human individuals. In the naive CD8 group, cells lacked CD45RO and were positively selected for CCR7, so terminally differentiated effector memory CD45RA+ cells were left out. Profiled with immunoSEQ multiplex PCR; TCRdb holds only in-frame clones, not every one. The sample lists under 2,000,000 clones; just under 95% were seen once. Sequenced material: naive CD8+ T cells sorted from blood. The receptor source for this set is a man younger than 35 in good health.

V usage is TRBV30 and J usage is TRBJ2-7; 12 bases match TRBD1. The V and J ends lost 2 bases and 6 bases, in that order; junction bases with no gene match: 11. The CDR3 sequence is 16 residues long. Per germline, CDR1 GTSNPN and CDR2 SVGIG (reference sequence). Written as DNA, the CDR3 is TGTGCCTGGAGTTCGCGGGACAGGGGGCACTTCCTCGAGCAGTACTTC. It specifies CAWSSRDRGHFLEQYF.

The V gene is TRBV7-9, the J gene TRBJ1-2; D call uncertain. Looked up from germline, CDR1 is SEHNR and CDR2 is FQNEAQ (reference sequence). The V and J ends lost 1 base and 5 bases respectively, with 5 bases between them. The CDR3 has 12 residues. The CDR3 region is CASSLDRYGYTF. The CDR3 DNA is TGTGCCAGCAGCTTAGATCGGTATGGCTACACCTTC.

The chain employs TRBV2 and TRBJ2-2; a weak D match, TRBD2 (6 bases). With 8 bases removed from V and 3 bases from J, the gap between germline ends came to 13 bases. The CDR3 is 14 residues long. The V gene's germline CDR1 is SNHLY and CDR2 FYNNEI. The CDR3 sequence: CASLAPGDTGELFF. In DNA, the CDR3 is TGTGCCAGCCTCGCCCCGGGAGACACCGGGGAGCTGTTTTTT.

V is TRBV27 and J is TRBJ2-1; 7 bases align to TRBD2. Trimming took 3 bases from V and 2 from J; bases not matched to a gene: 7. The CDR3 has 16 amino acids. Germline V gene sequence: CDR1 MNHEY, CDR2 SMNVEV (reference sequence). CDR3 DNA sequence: TGTGCCAGCAGTTTTAGGCGGGAGAGTACCTACAATGAGCAGTTCTTC. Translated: CASSFRRESTYNEQFF.

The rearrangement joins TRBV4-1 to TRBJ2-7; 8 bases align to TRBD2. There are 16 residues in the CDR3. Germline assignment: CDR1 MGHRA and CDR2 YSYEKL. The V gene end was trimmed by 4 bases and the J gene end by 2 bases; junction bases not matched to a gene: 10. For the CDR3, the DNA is TGCGCCAGCAGCCCCACCCCCGCGGGGGGTACCTACGAGCAGTACTTC. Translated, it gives CASSPTPAGGTYEQYF.

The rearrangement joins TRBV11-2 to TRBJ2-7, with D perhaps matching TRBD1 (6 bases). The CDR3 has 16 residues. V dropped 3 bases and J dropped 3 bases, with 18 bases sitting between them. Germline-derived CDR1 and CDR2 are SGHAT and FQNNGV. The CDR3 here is CASSFTGSGLFYEQYF. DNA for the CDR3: TGTGCCAGCAGCTTTACAGGGTCAGGGTTGTTCTACGAGCAGTACTTC.

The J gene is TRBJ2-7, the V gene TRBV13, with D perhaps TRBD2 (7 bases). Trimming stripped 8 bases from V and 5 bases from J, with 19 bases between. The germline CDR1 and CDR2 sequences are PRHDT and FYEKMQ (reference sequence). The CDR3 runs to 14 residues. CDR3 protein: CASRGANSVHEQYF. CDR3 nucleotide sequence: TGTGCCAGCCGGGGGGCGAATTCGGTCCACGAGCAGTACTTC.

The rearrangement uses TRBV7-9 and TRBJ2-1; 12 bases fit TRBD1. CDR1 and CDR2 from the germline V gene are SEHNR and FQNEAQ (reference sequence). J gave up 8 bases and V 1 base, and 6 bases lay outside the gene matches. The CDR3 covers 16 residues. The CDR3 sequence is CASSLDGTGGLDEQFF. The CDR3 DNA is TGTGCCAGCAGCTTAGACGGGACAGGGGGCTTGGATGAGCAGTTCTTC.

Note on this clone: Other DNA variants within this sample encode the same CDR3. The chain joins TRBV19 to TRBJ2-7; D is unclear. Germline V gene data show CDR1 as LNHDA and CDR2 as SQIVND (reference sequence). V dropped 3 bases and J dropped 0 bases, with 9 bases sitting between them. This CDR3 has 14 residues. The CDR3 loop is CASSMPDSSYEQYF. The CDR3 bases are TGTGCCAGTAGTATGCCTGATAGCTCCTACGAGCAGTACTTC.

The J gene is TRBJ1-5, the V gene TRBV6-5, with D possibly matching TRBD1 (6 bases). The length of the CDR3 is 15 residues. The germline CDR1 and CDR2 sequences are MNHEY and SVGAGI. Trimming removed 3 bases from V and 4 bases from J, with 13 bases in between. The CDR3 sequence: CASSYGSGVNQPQHF. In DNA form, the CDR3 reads TGTGCCAGCAGTTATGGGTCAGGGGTTAATCAGCCCCAGCATTTT.

CDR3 in DNA: TGTGCCAGCAGCTTGGGAGCGGGACCGGGCGGCTACACCTTC. Translating it yields CASSLGAGPGGYTF. This chain links TRBV5-6 with TRBJ1-2; weak D call: TRBD1 (5 bases). The V end lost 0 bases, the J end lost 8 bases, and 14 bases lay between the germline ends. Germline V gene data show CDR1 as SGHDT and CDR2 as YYEEEE. The CDR3 is 14 residues long.

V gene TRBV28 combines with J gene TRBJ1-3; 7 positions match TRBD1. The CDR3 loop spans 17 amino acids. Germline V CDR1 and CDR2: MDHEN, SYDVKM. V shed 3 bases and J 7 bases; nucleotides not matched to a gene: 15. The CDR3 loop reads CASSFSGEGAGRNTIYF. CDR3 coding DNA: TGTGCCAGCAGTTTCTCTGGGGAGGGGGCCGGGCGCAACACCATATATTTT.

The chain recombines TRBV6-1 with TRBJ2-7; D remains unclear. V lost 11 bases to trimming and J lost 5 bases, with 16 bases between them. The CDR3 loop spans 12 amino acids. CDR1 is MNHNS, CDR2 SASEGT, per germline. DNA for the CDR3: TGTGCCCTAAGTCTTGGAGTCCACGAGCAGTACTTC. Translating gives CALSLGVHEQYF.